The source of this TCR beta chain is a study of T cells in Graves' hyperthyroidism and ophthalmopathy. Findings of the study overall: Most expanded thyroid clonotypes above 0.001 also appeared in blood. From stable hyperthyroidism, ophthalmopathy was set apart by a 13 V-J model.

On this clonotype: Antigen specificity is unknown.

Trimming removed 5 bases from V and 1 base from J; junction bases left unmatched: 10. This CDR3 has 16 amino acids. In germline, CDR1 is SGHVS, CDR2 FNYEAQ. Regions amplified from RNA transcripts were the TCR beta CDR3 regions. Primed by the HTBI set, a first-round RT-PCR was run on the TCR CDR3. TCRdb independently ran MiXCR on the multiplex PCR reads; one entry per CDR3 protein. The profile shows a few hundred thousand distinct CDR3 sequences, around 25% of them singletons. This TCR derives from a man aged 45 to 65 with Graves' hyperthyroidism. J is TRBJ1-1 and V is TRBV7-6; 7 nucleotides line up with TRBD1. The sample comprised blood. CDR3 nucleotide sequence: TGTGCCAGCAGCCCGACCCGACAGGGTACGAACACTGAAGCTTTCTTT. It translates to CASSPTRQGTNTEAFF.